This T cell receptor beta chain derives from a study of identical twins. Study-level findings and limits: Conclusions relied on cross-sectional statistical analysis, not following the same donors.

The germline V gene encodes CDR1 ENHRY and CDR2 SYGVKD. The V gene lost 3 bases and the J gene lost 5 bases, with 5 bases spanning the gap. This CDR3 is 11 amino acids long. TCRdb re-called the 5' RACE reads through MiXCR, storing one row per CDR3 protein. The profile shows some 230,000 distinct CDR3 sequences, over 5.5% of them singletons. This clonotype was recorded at least ten times. Its antigen remains unidentified. The sample was also reused in another study, on T cells expressing NK-cell markers. From that paper: Repertoires of TCR beta were obtained from T cells sorted as CD3+CD56+NKG2C+, CD3+CD56+NKG2C- and CD3+CD56-NKG2C+. Among CD8+ T cells from 5 to 7 donors, dominant NKG2C+ clonotypes accounted for about 1.0-7.0%. These same clonotypes (in four donors) also led the CD3+CD56-NKG2C+ fraction.

This clonotype was sampled from a woman aged 18-29 years in good health. Specimen: CD8+ T cells sorted from blood. The chain employs TRBV10-3 and TRBJ2-7; no clear D. The CDR3 loop is CAISDPDEQYF. The CDR3 region has the DNA TGTGCCATCAGTGACCCCGACGAGCAGTACTTC.